The clone carrying this T cell receptor (beta chain) was counted a single time. What it recognizes is unknown. The sample originates from a study of cytomegalovirus exposure and HLA in healthy donors. Study-wide findings and caveats: Most TCR sequences were seen very rarely across donors, but some public TCRs occurred in many. The finding came from a later analysis; first-cohort TCR clusters tended to co-occur in the roughly 110 validation repertoires. As was reported, the classifier diagnosed cytomegalovirus status with high specificity and sensitivity. The listing of roughly 160 TCR beta chains classed them as cytomegalovirus-associated.

Assay used: immunoSEQ multiplex PCR; TCRdb lists only in-frame clones, some missing. Of 35,000 to 50,000 clones in the sample, approximately 90% are singletons; the top ten hold 5.6%. CDR3 length: 16 residues. Trimming stripped 2 bases from V and 5 bases from J, with 16 bases between. Germline V gives CDR1 MDHEN, CDR2 SYDVKM. This TCR derives from a young man in good health and CMV-seronegative. Source material: PBMCs. This chain uses TRBV28 with TRBJ2-1; D might be TRBD1 (6 bases). CDR3 coding DNA: TGTGCCAGCAGTTTACGGTCAGGGGCGTGGAACAATGAGCAGTTCTTC. Encoded protein: CASSLRSGAWNNEQFF.